A single sample gave rise to the 27 T cell receptor beta chains below, sequenced in a study of blood T cells in healthy people across ages (dated by TCRdb to the mid-2010s). The method behind the library was 5' RACE. The data were produced on an Illumina HiSeq 2500. A second 7 to 11 cycle PCR used a sample-barcoded 5' primer and a J-beta primer mix. The public reads were reanalyzed by TCRdb: fastp trimming at Q25, MiXCR alignment, in-frame beta chains only. Rows are combined by CDR3 protein, so each entry shows the most common genes and DNA. This sample holds under 800,000 distinct CDR3 sequences; about 42% were observed only once. Jointly, the top ten make up roughly 19% of the sample. Material: blood. The receptors were gathered from an older woman in good health.

This chain connects TRBV20-1 to TRBJ1-5; D ambiguous. CDR3 length: 12 amino acids. Germline V gene sequence: CDR1 DFQATT, CDR2 SNEGSKA (reference sequence). Trimming cost V 6 bases and J 5 bases, with 11 bases left between them. CDR3 loop: CSAAAEDQPQHF. The CDR3 nucleotides are TGCAGTGCCGCCGCGGAAGATCAGCCCCAGCATTTT.

V and J are TRBV2 and TRBJ1-6; 9 nucleotides align to TRBD1. The V segment lost 7 bases and the J segment 0 bases; nucleotides outside the gene matches: 1. The CDR3 runs to 15 residues. Germline V gives CDR1 SNHLY, CDR2 FYNNEI. CDR3 sequence (DNA): TGTGCCAGCATGGACAGGGGCTCCTATAATTCACCCCTCCACTTT. Protein sequence: CASMDRGSYNSPLHF. The variable domain in full, with the rest retrieved from reference TRBV2 and TRBJ1-6, is EPEVTQTPSHQVTQMGQEVILRCVPISNHLYFYWYRQILGQKVEFLVSFYNNEISEKSEIFDDQFSVERPDGSNFTLKIRSTKLEDSAMYFCASMDRGSYNSPLHFGNGTRLTVT.

This chain joins TRBV11-3 and TRBJ2-7; D tentatively reads TRBD1 or TRBD2 (5 bases each). Trimming cost V 1 base and J 7 bases, with 20 bases left between them. In germline, CDR1 is SGHNT, CDR2 YENEEA. The CDR3 totals 16 residues. This CDR3 is CASSLGGTLTYNEQYF. Here the CDR3 DNA reads TGTGCCAGCAGCTTAGGTGGGACGCTTACCTACAATGAGCAGTACTTC.

The genes are TRBV4-2 and TRBJ1-1; D is possibly TRBD1 (6 bases). The ends were cut back, 2 bases at V and 0 bases at J, with 16 bases in the middle. CDR1 LGHNA and CDR2 YNFKEQ come from the germline V gene. The CDR3 runs to 17 residues. The CDR3 region is CASSQNRVGVLNTEAFF. The CDR3 nucleotides are TGTGCCAGCAGCCAAAACAGGGTTGGAGTGTTGAACACTGAAGCTTTCTTT.

This clonotype was seen a few times. The chain joins TRBV4-3 to TRBJ1-2; D perhaps matches TRBD1 (6 bases). The germline gives CDR1 LGHNA, CDR2 YSLEER. V was cut by 0 bases and J by 5 bases, with 16 bases left in between. The CDR3 loop spans 16 amino acids. This CDR3 reads CASSQDWGGVGYGYTF. Written as DNA, the CDR3 is TGCGCCAGCAGCCAAGATTGGGGGGGCGTAGGGTATGGCTACACCTTC.

The chain employs TRBV29-1 and TRBJ2-2; D gene unclear. Trimming removed 6 bases at V and 4 bases at J, with 6 bases between. Germline V CDR1 and CDR2: SQVTM, ANQGSEA. This CDR3 spans 11 amino acids. The CDR3: CSVWGTGELFF. CDR3 DNA: TGCAGCGTCTGGGGCACCGGGGAGCTGTTTTTT.

V usage is TRBV27 and J usage is TRBJ1-5; TRBD1 matches 8 bases. CDR1 and CDR2 (germline): MNHEY, SMNVEV (reference sequence). V shed 9 bases, J shed 3 bases, and the junction held 10 bases outside the gene matches. CDR3 size: 15 residues. In DNA, the CDR3 is TGTGCCAGGGCTAAAGCAGGGGGCCACAATCAGCCCCAGCATTTT. Its translation: CARAKAGGHNQPQHF.

This chain connects TRBV20-1 to TRBJ2-7; D is undetermined. The CDR3 totals 12 residues. V shed 4 bases and J shed 2 bases, with 9 bases lying between them. In germline, CDR1 is DFQATT, CDR2 SNEGSKA (reference sequence). DNA of the CDR3: TGCAGTGCTACTCCAAATACCTACGAGCAGTACTTC. Its protein is CSATPNTYEQYF.

V usage is TRBV5-1 and J usage is TRBJ2-1, with no clear D. CDR1 SGHRS and CDR2 YFSETQ come from the germline V gene. The V end was cut by 0 bases, the J end by 1 base, with 8 bases between. This CDR3 spans 15 amino acids. The DNA of the CDR3 is TGCGCCAGCAGCTTGGGATGGGGTTCCTACAATGAGCAGTTCTTC. This codes for CASSLGWGSYNEQFF.

V usage is TRBV5-1 and J usage is TRBJ2-7; D may match TRBD1 or TRBD2 (7 bases each). Germline V CDR1 and CDR2: SGHRS, YFSETQ. This CDR3 contains 15 residues. The V gene lost 4 bases and the J gene lost 0 bases, with 14 bases spanning the gap. The CDR3 DNA reads as TGCGCCAGCAGCAGGAGGGAGGGGGCCTCCTACGAGCAGTACTTC. Protein product: CASSRREGASYEQYF.

The V and J genes are TRBV14 and TRBJ1-4; 10 nucleotides match TRBD1. Germline loops: CDR1 SGHDN, CDR2 FVKESK. This CDR3 is built from 15 residues. Losses at the gene ends were 8 bases for V and 8 bases for J; bases not matched to a gene: 11. CDR3 amino acids: CASSTGGDRGEKLFF. As DNA, the CDR3 is TGTGCCAGCTCCACAGGGGGGGACAGGGGAGAAAAACTGTTTTTT.

This clonotype was seen more than once but under ten times. The chain links TRBV5-1 to TRBJ2-2; 8 bases align to TRBD1. The germline V gene encodes CDR1 SGHRS and CDR2 YFSETQ. The CDR3 has 15 residues. J gave up 5 bases and V 3 bases, and 6 bases lay outside the gene matches. The CDR3 protein is CASSWGTGPTGELFF. Here the CDR3 DNA reads TGCGCCAGCAGCTGGGGGACAGGTCCTACCGGGGAGCTGTTTTTT.

In this sample, this clonotype turned up a few times. The rearrangement joins TRBV7-9 to TRBJ2-3; 7 nucleotides match TRBD2. The CDR3 has 17 amino acids. Germline values: CDR1 SEHNR, CDR2 FQNEAQ (reference sequence). Unmatched junction bases numbered 9, after V lost 1 base and J lost 2 bases. The DNA of the CDR3 is TGTGCCAGCAGCTTAGGAATGAGCGGGGAGACCACAGATACGCAGTATTTT. This translates into CASSLGMSGETTDTQYF.

This clonotype was observed at least ten times. V and J are TRBV29-1 and TRBJ2-7; the match to TRBD1 covers 9 bases. CDR1 and CDR2 from the germline V gene are SQVTM and ANQGSEA. V shed 3 bases and J 4 bases; nucleotides not matched to a gene: 4. This CDR3 region has 13 residues. In nucleotides, the CDR3 is TGCAGCGTTGACACAGGGGGCAAGTACGAGCAGTACTTC. Protein sequence: CSVDTGGKYEQYF.

The chain has TRBV29-1 and TRBJ2-1; 10 nucleotides align to TRBD2. The CDR3 has 16 amino acids. Germline trimming cut 2 bases from V and 7 bases from J; bases unmatched to any gene: 11. CDR1 is SQVTM and CDR2 is ANQGSEA in the germline V gene. CDR3 DNA: TGCAGCGTTGAAAAACGGTGGAGCGGGGGGGCGAATGAGCAGTTCTTC. Its translation: CSVEKRWSGGANEQFF.

This clonotype has more than one count but fewer than ten. The rearrangement uses TRBV7-9 and TRBJ2-7; D uncertain. Germline CDR1 SEHNR, CDR2 FQNEAQ (reference sequence). The germline V and J ends were trimmed by 1 base and 5 bases, with 12 bases remaining between them. This CDR3 region has 14 residues. CDR3 sequence: CASSLESTLDEQYF. As DNA, the CDR3 is TGTGCCAGCAGCTTAGAATCGACTTTGGACGAGCAGTACTTC.

This chain joins TRBV29-1 and TRBJ2-1; 10 positions agree with TRBD2. Losses at the gene ends were 6 bases for V and 6 bases for J; bases not matched to a gene: 11. Germline loops: CDR1 SQVTM, CDR2 ANQGSEA. The CDR3 extends over 15 amino acids. The CDR3 protein is CSVGTLAGALNEQFF. The CDR3 DNA sequence: TGCAGCGTCGGGACTCTAGCGGGGGCCCTCAATGAGCAGTTCTTC.

In this sample, this clonotype turned up a few times. The V and J genes are TRBV6-2 or TRBV6-3 and TRBJ2-7; maybe TRBD1 (6 bases). Trimming stripped 6 bases from V and 3 bases from J, with 12 bases between. CDR3 length: 13 residues. Germline V gene data show CDR1 as MNHEY and CDR2 as SVGEGT. CDR3 DNA sequence: TGTGCCAGCAGACAACAGGGAAGCTACGAGCAGTACTTC. It is translated as CASRQQGSYEQYF.

This rearrangement joins TRBV20-1 to TRBJ1-2; possibly TRBD1 for D (6 bases). Germline loops: CDR1 DFQATT, CDR2 SNEGSKA (reference sequence). V lost 3 bases and J 9 bases, leaving 11 bases between the germline ends. This CDR3 has 11 residues. The CDR3 nucleotides read TGCAGTGCTAGTTCCAGGGGTAGCTACACCTTC. Amino acids: CSASSRGSYTF.

To note about this clonotype: At one end the junction does not follow the germline gene, possibly because of a read error. This sequence joins TRBV7-7 and TRBJ2-7, with D tentatively TRBD2 (5 bases). The DNA matches TRBJ2-5 better at its end, which makes the J call doubtful. Germline CDR1 SSHAT, CDR2 FNYEAQ (reference sequence). The CDR3 is 14 residues long. CDR3 amino acids: CASSREGMQETQYF. Here the CDR3 DNA reads TGTGCTAGCAGCCGCGAGGGAATGCAAGAGACCCAGTACTTC.

This clonotype appeared many times. J is TRBJ2-5 and V is TRBV20-1; TRBD2 aligns across 12 bases. V gave up 3 bases and J gave up 2 bases; unmatched junction bases: 7. This CDR3 contains 16 residues. The germline CDR1 and CDR2 sequences are DFQATT and SNEGSKA (reference sequence). The CDR3 spells CSASASGRDQQETQYF. The CDR3 DNA reads as TGCAGTGCTAGCGCTAGCGGGAGGGACCAACAAGAGACCCAGTACTTC.

About this clonotype itself: A much larger clone sits a single nucleotide away, making a read error possible. This chain joins TRBV2 and TRBJ2-1; D gene uncertain. The V gene's germline CDR1 is SNHLY and CDR2 FYNNEI. V lost 1 base, J lost 6 bases, and 13 bases lay in between. The CDR3 spans 15 residues. As DNA, the CDR3 is TGTGCCAGCAGTGAAGTAGGCGGCCGTTGCAATGAGCAGTTCTTC. Encoded protein: CASSEVGGRCNEQFF.

The chain joins TRBV6-5 to TRBJ2-5, with 9 bases lining up with TRBD2. Germline-derived CDR1 and CDR2 are MNHEY and SVGAGI. This CDR3 comprises 17 residues. V lost 2 bases to trimming and J lost 4 bases; unmatched junction nucleotides: 11. This CDR3 reads CASSYLVGSGSRETQYF. As DNA, the CDR3 is TGTGCCAGCAGTTACCTCGTGGGTAGCGGGAGTCGAGAGACCCAGTACTTC.

This chain links TRBV20-1 with TRBJ1-4; 7 nucleotides line up with TRBD1. The CDR3 extends over 15 amino acids. From germline, CDR1 is DFQATT and CDR2 SNEGSKA (reference sequence). V was clipped by 6 bases and J by 7 bases; unmatched bases: 14. CDR3 nucleotide sequence: TGCAGTGCCAAACACCCGGGACAGTGGGGTGAAAAACTGTTTTTT. It translates to CSAKHPGQWGEKLFF.

The chain recombines TRBV25-1 with TRBJ1-1, with D hard to call. CDR1 is MGHDK and CDR2 is SYGVNS in the germline V gene. V shed 4 bases and J shed 2 bases, with 11 bases lying between them. The CDR3 spans 14 residues. Here the CDR3 DNA reads TGTGCCAGCAGTGCCACAGAGGCTAACACTGAAGCTTTCTTT. Protein product: CASSATEANTEAFF.

The V gene is TRBV29-1, the J gene TRBJ2-7, with TRBD2 matching 7 bases. V was pared by 1 base and J by 5 bases, with 2 bases of the junction left unmatched. CDR3 length equals 12 residues. Germline assignment: CDR1 SQVTM and CDR2 ANQGSEA. The CDR3 protein is CSVEGGRDEQYF. CDR3 coding DNA: TGCAGCGTTGAAGGCGGGAGAGACGAGCAGTACTTC.

This clonotype has a count of ten or more. The V call is TRBV12-3 or TRBV12-4, the J call TRBJ2-5; D possibly corresponds to TRBD1 (7 bases). The V end was cut by 5 bases, the J end by 4 bases, with 17 bases between. This CDR3 comprises 15 residues. CDR3 amino acids: CASSPRGFSGETQYF. CDR3 nucleotide sequence: TGTGCCAGCAGTCCCAGGGGGTTTAGCGGAGAGACCCAGTACTTC.